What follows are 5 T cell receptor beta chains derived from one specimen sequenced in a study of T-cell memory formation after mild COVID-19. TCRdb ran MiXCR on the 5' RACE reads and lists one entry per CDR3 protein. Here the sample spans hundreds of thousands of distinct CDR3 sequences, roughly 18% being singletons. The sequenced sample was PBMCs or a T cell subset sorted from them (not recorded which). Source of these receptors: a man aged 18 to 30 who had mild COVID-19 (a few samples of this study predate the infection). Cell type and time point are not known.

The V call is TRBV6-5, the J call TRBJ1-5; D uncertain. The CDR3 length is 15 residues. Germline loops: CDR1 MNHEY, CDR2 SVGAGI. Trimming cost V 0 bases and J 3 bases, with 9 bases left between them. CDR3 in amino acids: CASSYSRGINQPQHF. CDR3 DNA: TGTGCCAGCAGTTACTCGAGAGGGATCAATCAGCCCCAGCATTTT.

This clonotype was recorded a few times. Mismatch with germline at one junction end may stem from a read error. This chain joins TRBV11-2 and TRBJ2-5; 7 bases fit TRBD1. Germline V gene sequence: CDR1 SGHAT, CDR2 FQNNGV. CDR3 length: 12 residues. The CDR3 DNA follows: TGTGCCAGCAGCACCCGACAGGGTTCTGCCGGCTTC. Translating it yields CASSTRQGSAGF. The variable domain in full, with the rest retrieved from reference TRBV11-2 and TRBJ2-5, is EAGVAQSPRYKIIEKRQSVAFWCNPISGHATLYWYQQILGQGPKLLIQFQNNGVVDDSQLPKDRFSAERLKGVDSTLKIQPAKLEDSAVYLCASSTRQGSAGFGPGTRLLVL.

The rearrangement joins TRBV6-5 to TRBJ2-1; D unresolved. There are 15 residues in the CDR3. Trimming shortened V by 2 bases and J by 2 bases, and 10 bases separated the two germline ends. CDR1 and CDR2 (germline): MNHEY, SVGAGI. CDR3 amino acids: CASSYTQAAYNEQFF. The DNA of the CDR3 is TGTGCCAGCAGTTACACGCAGGCTGCCTACAATGAGCAGTTCTTC.

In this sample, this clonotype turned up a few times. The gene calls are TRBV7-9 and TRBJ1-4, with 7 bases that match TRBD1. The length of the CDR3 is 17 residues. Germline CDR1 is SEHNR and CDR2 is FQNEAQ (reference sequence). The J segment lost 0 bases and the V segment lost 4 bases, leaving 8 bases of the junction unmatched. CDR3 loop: CASSSRGGLATNEKLFF. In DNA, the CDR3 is TGTGCCAGCAGCTCTAGAGGGGGCCTCGCAACTAATGAAAAACTGTTTTTT.

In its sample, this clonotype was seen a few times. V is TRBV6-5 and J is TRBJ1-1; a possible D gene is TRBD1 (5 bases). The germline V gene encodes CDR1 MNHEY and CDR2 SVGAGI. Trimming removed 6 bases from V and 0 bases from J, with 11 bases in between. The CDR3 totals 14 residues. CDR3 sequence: CASRSQAMNTEAFF. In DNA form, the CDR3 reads TGTGCCAGCAGATCACAGGCCATGAACACTGAAGCTTTCTTT.